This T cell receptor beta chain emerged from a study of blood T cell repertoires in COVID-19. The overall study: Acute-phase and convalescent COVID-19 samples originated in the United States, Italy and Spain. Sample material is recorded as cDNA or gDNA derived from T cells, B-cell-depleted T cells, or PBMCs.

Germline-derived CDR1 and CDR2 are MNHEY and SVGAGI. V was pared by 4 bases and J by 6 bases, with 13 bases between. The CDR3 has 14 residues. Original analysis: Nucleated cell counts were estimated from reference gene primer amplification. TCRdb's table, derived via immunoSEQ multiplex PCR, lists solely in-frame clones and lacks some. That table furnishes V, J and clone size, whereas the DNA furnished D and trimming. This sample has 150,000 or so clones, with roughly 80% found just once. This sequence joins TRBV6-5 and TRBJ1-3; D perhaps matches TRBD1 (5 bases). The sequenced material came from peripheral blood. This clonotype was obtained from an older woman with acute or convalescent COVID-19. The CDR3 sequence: CASSSAGSPNTIYF. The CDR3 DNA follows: TGTGCCAGCAGTTCCGCAGGGTCCCCAAACACCATATATTTT.